This passage covers 21 T cell receptor beta chains from one sample sequenced in a study of control samples from healthy donors and cancer patients. Measured with immunoSEQ multiplex PCR; TCRdb has only the in-frame clones, and not every one. The data contain a few hundred thousand clones, 90% of them seen just once; the ten biggest clones take up approximately 6.3%. The sequenced material came from PBMCs. The receptor set was obtained from a man aged 40-49 years with head and neck cancer.

The rearrangement joins TRBV29-1 to TRBJ1-3, with D possibly matching TRBD1 (6 bases). V dropped 6 bases and J dropped 0 bases, with 9 bases sitting between them. This CDR3 region has 13 residues. CDR1 is SQVTM and CDR2 is ANQGSEA in the germline V gene. The CDR3 here is CSVGTTSGNTIYF. For the CDR3, the DNA is TGCAGCGTCGGGACAACCTCTGGAAACACCATATATTTT.

Here the CDR3 reads CASSNIQGFYNEQFF. The CDR3, as DNA: TGCGCCAGCAGCAACATACAGGGATTCTACAATGAGCAGTTCTTC. The genes are TRBV5-1 and TRBJ2-1, with D perhaps matching TRBD1 (6 bases). Germline CDR1 SGHRS, CDR2 YFSETQ. The V end was cut by 4 bases, the J end by 3 bases, with 14 bases between. CDR3 length equals 15 residues.

This clone appeared a single time. This chain uses TRBV30 with TRBJ2-7; TRBD1 or TRBD2 may be the D gene (6 bases each). Germline V gene data show CDR1 as GTSNPN and CDR2 as SVGIG (reference sequence). V was trimmed by 5 bases and J by 4 bases, leaving 18 bases between them. The length of the CDR3 is 14 residues. In DNA form, the CDR3 reads TGTGCCTGGTCCCCCTTCGAGGGGGGTTACGAGCAGTACTTC. This translates into CAWSPFEGGYEQYF.

J is TRBJ1-4 and V is TRBV9; D is ambiguous. Trimming took off 3 bases at V and 7 bases at J, with 19 bases between the two ends. Germline CDR1 is SGDLS and CDR2 is YYNGEE. This CDR3 contains 16 residues. Here the CDR3 reads CASSAGEGELAEKLFF. The DNA for the CDR3 is TGTGCCAGCAGCGCCGGGGAGGGAGAGTTAGCTGAAAAACTGTTTTTT.

The gene calls are TRBV5-1 and TRBJ2-3, with TRBD2 matching over 12 bases. CDR1 is SGHRS, CDR2 YFSETQ, per germline. V lost 2 bases, J lost 2 bases, and 9 bases stayed unmatched. CDR3 length equals 18 residues. The CDR3 DNA reads as TGCGCCAGCAGCTTATCGACTAGCGGGAGCGCGCACACAGATACGCAGTATTTT. Amino acid sequence: CASSLSTSGSAHTDTQYF.

The V and J genes are TRBV14 and TRBJ2-5; TRBD1 aligns across 8 bases. V gave up 2 bases and J gave up 5 bases; unmatched junction bases: 4. The germline V gene has CDR1 SGHDN and CDR2 FVKESK. The CDR3 extends over 14 amino acids. CDR3 protein: CASSQRQGWETQYF. CDR3 DNA: TGTGCCAGCAGCCAACGACAGGGGTGGGAGACCCAGTACTTC.

The chain recombines TRBV30 with TRBJ2-7; 10 nucleotides align to TRBD2. With 7 bases clipped from V and 2 bases from J, the junction kept 5 bases outside the gene matches. Germline assignment: CDR1 GTSNPN and CDR2 SVGIG (reference sequence). CDR3 length equals 13 residues. Here the CDR3 DNA reads TGTGCCTTTAGGACTAGCGGTGCCTACGAGCAGTACTTC. Translating gives CAFRTSGAYEQYF.

The chain links TRBV7-2 to TRBJ2-3; the D gene is possibly TRBD2 (6 bases). Trimming cost V 2 bases and J 2 bases, with 14 bases left between them. Germline V gives CDR1 SGHTA, CDR2 FQGNSA. The CDR3 totals 16 residues. CDR3 sequence reads: CASSLWAGLNTDTQYF. As DNA, the CDR3 is TGTGCCAGCAGCTTATGGGCGGGGCTAAACACAGATACGCAGTATTTT.

This CDR3 reads CASSPQGDPSNQPQHF. CDR3 sequence (DNA): TGTGCCAGCAGTCCCCAAGGTGACCCTAGCAATCAGCCCCAGCATTTT. V is TRBV27 and J is TRBJ1-5; unclear D gene. Germline lookup yields CDR1 MNHEY and CDR2 SMNVEV (reference sequence). Between the trimmed V and J ends, which lost 5 bases and 0 bases, there was a span of 14 bases. The CDR3 is made up of 16 amino acids.

The chain links TRBV3-1 (or the pseudogene TRBV3-2) to TRBJ2-7, with D possibly being TRBD1 (5 bases). The V gene lost 5 bases and the J gene lost 2 bases, with 10 bases spanning the gap. There are 13 residues in the CDR3. CDR1 and CDR2 from the germline V gene are LGHDT and YNNKEL (reference sequence). CDR3 loop: CASSFRGPYEQYF. The CDR3, as DNA: TGTGCCAGCAGCTTTAGGGGTCCCTACGAGCAGTACTTC.

CDR3: CASSPFLAFSSYEQYF. In DNA form, the CDR3 reads TGCGCCAGCAGCCCGTTTTTGGCGTTTAGCTCCTACGAGCAGTACTTC. This chain connects TRBV4-1 to TRBJ2-7; D uncertain. V was pared by 4 bases and J by 0 bases, with 16 bases between. Germline assignment: CDR1 MGHRA and CDR2 YSYEKL. The CDR3 covers 16 residues.

This chain uses TRBV24-1 with TRBJ2-4; TRBD1 agrees at 8 bases. With 9 bases clipped from V and 7 bases from J, the junction kept 13 bases outside the gene matches. The CDR3 spans 15 residues. CDR1 and CDR2 from the germline V gene are KGHDR and SFDVKD. The CDR3 region is CATPDRGGLQNIQYF. CDR3 bases: TGTGCCACCCCTGACAGGGGTGGCTTACAGAACATTCAGTACTTC.

The gene calls are TRBV30 and TRBJ2-2; unclear D gene. Germline CDR1 reads GTSNPN; CDR2 reads SVGIG (reference sequence). The CDR3 loop spans 14 amino acids. V lost 0 bases to trimming and J lost 4 bases, with 9 bases between them. The CDR3 loop is CAWSVSGGTGELFF. The CDR3 region has the DNA TGTGCCTGGAGTGTATCGGGCGGCACCGGGGAGCTGTTTTTT.

The genes are TRBV4-1 and TRBJ2-1; 10 bases match TRBD2. Trimming took 3 bases from V and 10 from J; bases not matched to a gene: 15. Germline CDR1 MGHRA, CDR2 YSYEKL. The CDR3 runs 17 residues. In DNA, the CDR3 is TGCGCCAGCAGCCACCTTTCCGAGCGGGGGGGCTTCGGAGAGCAGTTCTTC. Translating it yields CASSHLSERGGFGEQFF.

This clone was recorded only once. The rearrangement joins TRBV29-1 to TRBJ2-3; D is ambiguous. V lost 4 bases and J 2 bases, leaving 7 bases between the germline ends. Germline V gene lookup returns CDR1 SQVTM and CDR2 ANQGSEA. This CDR3 contains 12 residues. CDR3 sequence: CSVGQNTDTQYF. Here the CDR3 DNA reads TGCAGCGTTGGGCAGAACACAGATACGCAGTATTTT.

This sequence joins TRBV28 and TRBJ1-2, with 7 bases lining up with TRBD1. V trimming: 4 bases; J trimming: 0 bases; junction bases outside the gene matches: 14. Germline V gene data show CDR1 as MDHEN and CDR2 as SYDVKM. The length of the CDR3 is 18 residues. CDR3 loop: CASSSTAGTALTNYGYTF. The CDR3 DNA reads TGTGCCAGCAGTTCTACCGCCGGGACAGCCTTAACTAACTATGGCTACACCTTC.

J is TRBJ2-1 and V is TRBV6-2 or TRBV6-3; no definite D call. The germline V and J ends were trimmed by 2 bases and 3 bases, with 14 bases remaining between them. CDR1 is MNHEY and CDR2 is SVGEGT in the germline V gene. The CDR3 totals 16 residues. CDR3 nucleotides: TGTGCCAGCAGTTACGCCCCTCTTACTGACTACAATGAGCAGTTCTTC. Residues: CASSYAPLTDYNEQFF.

The gene calls are TRBV13 and TRBJ1-3, with 11 positions matching TRBD1. The V gene end was trimmed by 5 bases and the J gene end by 2 bases; junction bases not matched to a gene: 2. The CDR3 is 15 residues long. Germline CDR1 is PRHDT and CDR2 is FYEKMQ (reference sequence). The CDR3 sequence: CASSEDRGPGNTIYF. CDR3 in DNA: TGTGCCAGCAGCGAGGACAGGGGGCCTGGAAACACCATATATTTT.

V is TRBV5-1 and J is TRBJ2-7, with 8 positions matching TRBD1. After removal of 4 bases from V and 3 bases from J, the junction contained 9 bases not matched to a gene. There are 15 residues in the CDR3. Germline CDR1 SGHRS, CDR2 YFSETQ. CDR3 residues: CASSPGGDLYYEQYF. The CDR3 coding sequence is TGCGCCAGCAGCCCAGGGGGCGACCTTTACTACGAGCAGTACTTC.

V usage is TRBV5-4 and J usage is TRBJ2-1; 9 bases map to TRBD2. The junction had 8 bases not matched to a gene; V was cut back by 2 bases and J by 5 bases. CDR1 and CDR2 (germline): SGHNT, YYREEE (reference sequence). This CDR3 comprises 16 residues. CDR3 sequence: CASSFGGRALHNEQFF. CDR3 sequence (DNA): TGTGCCAGCAGCTTCGGCGGGAGGGCCTTACACAATGAGCAGTTCTTC.

The J gene is TRBJ2-5, the V gene TRBV5-8; 8 bases agree with TRBD1. The CDR3 sequence is 14 residues long. Germline CDR1 and CDR2: SGHTS and YDEGEE. The trim removed 4 bases at V and 4 bases at J, leaving 6 bases unmatched. CDR3 loop: CASSRIDRGETQYF. DNA of the CDR3: TGTGCCAGCAGCCGAATCGACAGGGGAGAGACCCAGTACTTC.